The 18 T cell receptor beta chains below were found in one sample sequenced in a study of human T cells and chemical hapten exposure. From the RACE reads, TCRdb called clonotypes with MiXCR, one entry per CDR3 protein. Of 95,000 or so distinct CDR3 sequences in the sample, roughly 10% were seen once. Noted time point: patch test 1, 2 weeks after DPC sensitization. Documented treatment: therapeutic diphenylcyclopropenone sensitization with weekly scalp DPC. Sequencing was performed on whole blood, taken in connection with sensitization to the hapten diphenylcyclopropenone (DPC). These receptors were collected from a man aged 40-49 years with alopecia areata. Some clones in this sample may be carry-over from other donors' samples.

The chain employs TRBV29-1 and TRBJ2-2; 11 nucleotides match TRBD1. The CDR3 is 13 residues long. CDR1 and CDR2 from the germline V gene are SQVTM and ANQGSEA. The V and J ends lost 6 bases and 6 bases, in that order; junction bases with no gene match: 3. CDR3 nucleotides: TGCAGCGTCGGGACAGGGGGGCCCGGGGAGCTGTTTTTT. Translated: CSVGTGGPGELFF.

This clonotype was detected a few times. The rearrangement uses TRBV6-2 or TRBV6-3 and TRBJ1-5; 7 bases are a match to TRBD1. The CDR3 has 14 amino acids. Unmatched junction bases numbered 3, after V lost 4 bases and J lost 3 bases. In germline, CDR1 is MNHEY, CDR2 SVGEGT. The CDR3 protein is CASSWDSYNQPQHF. Here the CDR3 DNA reads TGTGCCAGCAGTTGGGACAGTTACAATCAGCCCCAGCATTTT.

This rearrangement joins TRBV18 to TRBJ2-6, with D maybe TRBD2 (6 bases). The V and J ends lost 5 bases and 0 bases respectively, with 20 bases between them. CDR3 length: 19 residues. The germline gives CDR1 KGHSH, CDR2 LQKENI. As DNA, the CDR3 is TGTGCCAGCTCAGAATTAGGAGGGGCCCAAAACTCTGGGGCCAACGTCCTGACTTTC. Protein product: CASSELGGAQNSGANVLTF.

J is TRBJ2-7 and V is TRBV21-1; the table assigns TRBD1, which was not confirmed against the DNA. TRBV21-1 represents a pseudogene. This CDR3 region has 13 residues. CDR3 amino acids: CASRNRDLDEQYV. The DNA for the CDR3 is TGTGCCAGCAGAAACAGGGATCTGGACGAGCAGTACGTC.

This clonotype was picked up many times. The chain combines TRBV6-2 or TRBV6-3 with TRBJ1-5, with TRBD1 as a possible D gene (6 bases). CDR1 is MNHEY, CDR2 SVGEGT, per germline. This CDR3 contains 11 residues. The CDR3 DNA is TGTGCGGGGGGGCTCAATCAGCCCCAGCATTTT. Translating gives CAGGLNQPQHF.

This clonotype was seen more than once but under ten times. This chain joins TRBV7-2 and TRBJ2-5; D perhaps matches TRBD1 (5 bases). Germline assignment: CDR1 SGHTA and CDR2 FQGNSA. Between the trimmed V and J ends, which lost 5 bases and 7 bases, there was a span of 20 bases. The CDR3 has 15 residues. The CDR3 region is CASSVSPALGVTQYF. CDR3 sequence (DNA): TGTGCCAGCAGCGTCTCCCCAGCCCTAGGGGTGACCCAGTACTTC. The variable domain in full, with the rest retrieved from reference TRBV7-2 and TRBJ2-5, is GAGVSQSPSNKVTEKGKDVELRCDPISGHTALYWYRQSLGQGLEFLIYFQGNSAPDKSGLPSDRFSAERTGGSVSTLTIQRTQQEDSAVYLCASSVSPALGVTQYFGPGTRLLVL.

This clonotype was picked up many times. The chain is built from TRBV10-3 and TRBJ1-5; D is uncertain. Germline V lookup: CDR1 ENHRY, CDR2 SYGVKD. This CDR3 region has 13 residues. Trimming took off 8 bases at V and 4 bases at J, with 12 bases between the two ends. The CDR3 DNA reads TGTGCCATCGCTTGGGATCCTAATCAGCCCCAGCATTTT. Translating gives CAIAWDPNQPQHF.

This clonotype occurred many times. J is TRBJ1-1 and V is TRBV18; 9 positions match TRBD1. The ends lost 2 bases at V and 2 bases at J; junction bases unmatched: 6. The CDR3 has 16 amino acids. Germline V gene sequence: CDR1 KGHSH, CDR2 LQKENI. The CDR3 here is CASSPTGGLDNTEAFF. For the CDR3, the DNA is TGTGCCAGCTCACCAACAGGGGGCCTAGATAACACTGAAGCTTTCTTT.

This clonotype was recorded many times. The chain recombines TRBV12-3 or TRBV12-4 with TRBJ2-1, with D possibly being TRBD1 (6 bases). The CDR3 is made up of 14 amino acids. V lost 3 bases and J 8 bases, leaving 14 bases between the germline ends. CDR3 protein: CASSLWGLQDEQFF. The CDR3 DNA sequence: TGTGCCAGCAGTTTGTGGGGGCTTCAGGATGAGCAGTTCTTC.

This clonotype was seen at least ten times. This chain joins TRBV5-1 and TRBJ1-1; D might be TRBD1 (5 bases). The germline gives CDR1 SGHRS, CDR2 YFSETQ. This CDR3 spans 13 amino acids. The ends were cut back, 6 bases at V and 7 bases at J, with 16 bases in the middle. The CDR3 is CASKFQGGDEAFF. DNA for the CDR3: TGCGCCAGCAAATTTCAGGGAGGGGATGAAGCTTTCTTT.

This clonotype was picked up many times. The rearrangement joins TRBV2 to TRBJ1-5; no reliable D call. This CDR3 is 11 amino acids long. CDR1 is SNHLY, CDR2 FYNNEI, per germline. CDR3: CGVGYDQPQHF. The DNA for the CDR3 is TGTGGAGTGGGGTACGATCAGCCCCAGCATTTT.

The V gene is TRBV12-3 or TRBV12-4, the J gene TRBJ2-3; D may be TRBD2 (6 bases). The CDR3 sequence is 15 residues long. Trimming left V 4 bases short and J 2 bases short, with 13 bases between. The CDR3 DNA reads as TGTGCCAGCAGTTCCCGGACTAAGAACACAGATACGCAGTATTTT. This translates into CASSSRTKNTDTQYF.

This clonotype was observed a few times. The rearrangement joins TRBV29-1 to TRBJ2-3; D not certain. Trimming pared 3 bases from V and 7 bases from J, leaving 14 bases between. The CDR3 consists of 13 residues. Per germline, CDR1 SQVTM and CDR2 ANQGSEA. The CDR3 DNA sequence: TGCAGCGTTGATGGGCCAAGGGTAAATACGCAGTATTTT. It yields the protein CSVDGPRVNTQYF.

This clonotype came up many times. V is TRBV7-3 and J is TRBJ2-3, with D tentatively TRBD1 or TRBD2 (6 bases each). The V gene's germline CDR1 is SGHTA and CDR2 FQGTGA. V was trimmed by 2 bases and J by 6 bases, leaving 18 bases between them. This CDR3 is 16 amino acids long. CDR3 sequence: CASSLGGLNTVDTQYF. CDR3 sequence (DNA): TGTGCCAGCAGCTTAGGGGGGCTCAATACCGTGGATACGCAGTATTTT.

This clonotype was counted ten times or more. The J gene is TRBJ2-1, the V gene TRBV29-1; 9 positions match TRBD2. The CDR3 has 14 amino acids. Germline CDR1 reads SQVTM; CDR2 reads ANQGSEA. This chain's CDR3 is CSQTDAGGPNEQFF. The CDR3 coding sequence is TGCAGTCAAACTGATGCGGGAGGGCCGAATGAGCAGTTCTTC.

This clonotype was detected many times. V usage is TRBV7-2 and J usage is TRBJ1-4; D call uncertain. The germline V and J ends were trimmed by 3 bases and 8 bases, with 7 bases remaining between them. This CDR3 is built from 12 residues. Looked up from germline, CDR1 is SGHTA and CDR2 is FQGNSA. For the CDR3, the DNA is TGTGCCAGCAGCTTTTCGAGAGAAAAACTGTTTTTT. It translates to CASSFSREKLFF.

This clonotype was seen more than once but under ten times. The V call is TRBV5-1, the J call TRBJ2-3; D possibly corresponds to TRBD1 (5 bases). V dropped 4 bases and J dropped 1 base, with 10 bases sitting between them. CDR1 and CDR2 from the germline V gene are SGHRS and YFSETQ. The CDR3 runs to 14 residues. The DNA for the CDR3 is TGCGCCAGCAGCCCCAGGGTGGGCACAGATACGCAGTATTTT. Its translation is CASSPRVGTDTQYF.

This clonotype was seen a handful of times. The chain uses TRBV10-3 and TRBJ2-1, with TRBD2 as a possible D gene (6 bases). The germline V and J ends were trimmed by 10 bases and 5 bases, with 15 bases remaining between them. CDR1 and CDR2 from the germline V gene are ENHRY and SYGVKD. The CDR3 covers 13 residues. The CDR3: CATLGTGDNEQFF. CDR3 nucleotides: TGTGCCACCTTGGGCACGGGGGACAATGAGCAGTTCTTC.